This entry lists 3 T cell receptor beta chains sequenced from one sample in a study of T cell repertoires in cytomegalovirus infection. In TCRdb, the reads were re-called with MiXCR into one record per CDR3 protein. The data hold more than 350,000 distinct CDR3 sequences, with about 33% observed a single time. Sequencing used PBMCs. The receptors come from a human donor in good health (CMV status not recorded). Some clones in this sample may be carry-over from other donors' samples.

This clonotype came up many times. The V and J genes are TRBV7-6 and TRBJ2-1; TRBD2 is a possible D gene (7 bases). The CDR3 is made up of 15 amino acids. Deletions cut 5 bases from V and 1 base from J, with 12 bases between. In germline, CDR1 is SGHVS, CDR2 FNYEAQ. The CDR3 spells CASSGGGQSYNEQFF. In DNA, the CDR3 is TGTGCCAGCAGCGGGGGGGGCCAATCCTACAATGAGCAGTTCTTC.

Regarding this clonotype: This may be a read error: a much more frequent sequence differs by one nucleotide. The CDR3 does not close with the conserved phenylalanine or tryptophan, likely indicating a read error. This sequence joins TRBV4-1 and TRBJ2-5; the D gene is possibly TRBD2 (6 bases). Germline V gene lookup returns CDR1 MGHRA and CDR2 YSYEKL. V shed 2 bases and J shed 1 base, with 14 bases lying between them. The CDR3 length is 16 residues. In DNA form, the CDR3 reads TGCGCCAGCAGCCAATCGCTGGGGGGACTCCAAGAGACCCAGTACTTA. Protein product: CASSQSLGGLQETQYL.

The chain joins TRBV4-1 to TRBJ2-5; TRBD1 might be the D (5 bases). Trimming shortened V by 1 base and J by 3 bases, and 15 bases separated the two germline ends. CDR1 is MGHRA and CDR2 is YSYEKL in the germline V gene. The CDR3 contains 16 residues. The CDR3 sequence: CASSQANQGRKETQYF. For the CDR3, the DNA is TGCGCCAGCAGCCAAGCGAATCAGGGTAGGAAAGAGACCCAGTACTTC.